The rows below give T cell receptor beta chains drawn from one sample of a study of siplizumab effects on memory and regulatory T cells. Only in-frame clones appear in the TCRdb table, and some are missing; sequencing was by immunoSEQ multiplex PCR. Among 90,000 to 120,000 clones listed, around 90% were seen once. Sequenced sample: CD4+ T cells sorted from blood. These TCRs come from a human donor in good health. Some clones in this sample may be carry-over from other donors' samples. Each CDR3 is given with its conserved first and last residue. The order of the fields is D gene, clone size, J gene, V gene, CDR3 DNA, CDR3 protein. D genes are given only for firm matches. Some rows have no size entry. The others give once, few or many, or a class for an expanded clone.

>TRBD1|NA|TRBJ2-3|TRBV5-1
TGCGCCAGCAGCATGGGACAGACTAGCACAGATACGCAGTATTTT
CASSMGQTSTDTQYF
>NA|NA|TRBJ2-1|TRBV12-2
TGTGCAAGTCGCATACTAGCGGGAGCTAGATACAATGAGCAGTTCTTC
CASRILAGARYNEQFF
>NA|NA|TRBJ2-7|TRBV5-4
TGTGCCAGCAGCTCGAAAAAACAGGGCTACGAGCAGTACTTC
CASSSKKQGYEQYF
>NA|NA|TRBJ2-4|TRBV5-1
TGCGCCAGCAGCCTCTCAGGACAGCGTAAGGGGAACATTCAGTACTTC
CASSLSGQRKGNIQYF
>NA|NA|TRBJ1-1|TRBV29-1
TGCAGCATTGGGAGGCGGGGGGCGTCGGACACTGAAGCTTTCTTT
CSIGRRGASDTEAFF
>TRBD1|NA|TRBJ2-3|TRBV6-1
TGTGCCAGTGGGGGGACAGGGGTTTGGGATACGCAGTATTTT
CASGGTGVWDTQYF
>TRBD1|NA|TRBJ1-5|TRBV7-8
TGTGCCAGCTCCCCAGGGGGTCAGCCCCAGCATTTT
CASSPGGQPQHF
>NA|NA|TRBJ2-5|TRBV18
TGTGCCAGCTCACGGGCAGGGGAAGAGACCCAGTACTTC
CASSRAGEETQYF
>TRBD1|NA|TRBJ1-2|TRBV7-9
TGTGCCAGCAGCTCTTCAGGGACAGGGATGAGGTATGGCTACACCTTC
CASSSSGTGMRYGYTF
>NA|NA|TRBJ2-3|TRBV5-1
TGCGCCAGCAGCTTGCGGGCAGGGGGCACAGATACGCAGTATTTT
CASSLRAGGTDTQYF
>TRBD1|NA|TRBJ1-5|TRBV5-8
TGTGCCAGCAAAACCGGGACAGGGGCACCCAATCAGCCCCAGCATTTT
CASKTGTGAPNQPQHF
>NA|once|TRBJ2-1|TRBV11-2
TGTGCCAGCAGCTTAGGTAGCCACAATGAGCAGTTCTTC
CASSLGSHNEQFF
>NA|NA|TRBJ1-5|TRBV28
TGTGCCAGCAGTTTACAATCCAGGGCTAATCAGCCCCAGCATTTT
CASSLQSRANQPQHF
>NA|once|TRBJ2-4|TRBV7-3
TGTGCCAGCAGCTTAACCGGAGTTGGCAGGGCGGGGAACATTCAGTACTTC
CASSLTGVGRAGNIQYF
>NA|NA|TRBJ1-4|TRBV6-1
TGTGCCAGCAGCGGCGGGGGGTGGGCTAATGAAAAACTGTTTTTT
CASSGGGWANEKLFF
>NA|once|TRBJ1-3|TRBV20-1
TGCAGTGCAAGGACAGGAAACACCATATATTTT
CSARTGNTIYF
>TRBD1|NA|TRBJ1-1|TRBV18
TGTGCCAGCTCACGAAGGGACAGGAATGAAGCTTTCTTT
CASSRRDRNEAFF
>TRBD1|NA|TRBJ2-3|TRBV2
TGTGCCAGCAGAGACAGGGGGAGATTAGGTCCAGATACGCAGTATTTT
CASRDRGRLGPDTQYF
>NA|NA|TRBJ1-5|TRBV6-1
TGTGCCAGCACGGACAGCTGGGGGCCCCAGCATTTT
CASTDSWGPQHF
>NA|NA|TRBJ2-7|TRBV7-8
TGTGCCAGCAGCTTCGACAGCAGATACGAGCAGTACTTC
CASSFDSRYEQYF
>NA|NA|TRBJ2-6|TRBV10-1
TGCGCCAGCAGTGACCGACGCTCCGGGGCCAACGTCCTGACTTTC
CASSDRRSGANVLTF
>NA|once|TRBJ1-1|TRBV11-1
TGTGCCAGCAGGAACCGAGGGTCGGCAGTTGGGGCTTTCTTT
CASRNRGSAVGAFF
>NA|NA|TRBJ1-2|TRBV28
TGTGCCAGCAGTTTACCGCAGGGACACTATGGCTACACCTTC
CASSLPQGHYGYTF
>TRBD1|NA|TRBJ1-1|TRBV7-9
TGTGCCAGCAGCCTATGGGACAGGGGGTGGTCTGAAGCTTTCTTT
CASSLWDRGWSEAFF
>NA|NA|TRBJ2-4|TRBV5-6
TGTGCCAGCAGCTTGGCATCGTGGTTAAACATTCAGTACTTC
CASSLASWLNIQYF
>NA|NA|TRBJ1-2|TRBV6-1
TGTGCCAGCACCTTCGGGGAAAATGGCTACACCTTC
CASTFGENGYTF
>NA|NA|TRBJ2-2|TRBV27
TGTGCCAGCATACGTCAGGGGGGCACCGGGGAGCTGTTTTTT
CASIRQGGTGELFF
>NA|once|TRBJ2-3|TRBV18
TGTGCCAGCTCACCAATCGGACAGCCCGAAGATACGCAGTATTTT
CASSPIGQPEDTQYF
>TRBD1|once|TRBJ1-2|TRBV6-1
TGTGCCAGCAGTGAATACACGGGACAGCTTAACTATGGCTACACCTTC
CASSEYTGQLNYGYTF
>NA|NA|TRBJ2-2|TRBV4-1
TGCGCCAGCAGCCAGGAACCGGGGCCTCACACCGGGGAGCTGTTTTTT
CASSQEPGPHTGELFF
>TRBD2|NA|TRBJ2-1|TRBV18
TGTGCCAGCTCACTAAGGACTAGCGGGAAGGCCTACAATGAGCAGTTCTTC
CASSLRTSGKAYNEQFF
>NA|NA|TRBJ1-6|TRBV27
TGTGCCAGCAGTCCTAACTATGGGGGATCACCCCTCCACTTT
CASSPNYGGSPLHF
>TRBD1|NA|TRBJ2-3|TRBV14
TGTGCCAGCAGCCGGACAGGGCTCACAGATACGCAGTATTTT
CASSRTGLTDTQYF
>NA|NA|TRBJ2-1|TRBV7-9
TGTGCCAGCATAGAGAAGAAGGAGCAGTTCTTC
CASIEKKEQFF
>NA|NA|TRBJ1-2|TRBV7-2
TGTGCCAGCAGCTTCTCCGGGGGAAAGGGCTACACCTTC
CASSFSGGKGYTF
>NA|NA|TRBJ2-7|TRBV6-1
TGTGCCAGCAGTGATCGAGCCGTGACGGGCGAGCAGTACTTC
CASSDRAVTGEQYF
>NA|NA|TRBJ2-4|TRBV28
TGTGCCAGCAGTTCCGAGGACTCGATGAAAAACATTCAGTACTTC
CASSSEDSMKNIQYF
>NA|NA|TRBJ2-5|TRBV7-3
TGTGCCAGCAGCTTTTCCCCGACGGAGACCCAGTACTTC
CASSFSPTETQYF
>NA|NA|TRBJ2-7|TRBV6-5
TGTGCCAGCAGCCAACTAGCCCTCACCTCCTACGAGCAGTACTTC
CASSQLALTSYEQYF
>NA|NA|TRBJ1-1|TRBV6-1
TGTGCCAGCTTACCTTGGACGGGAAACACTGAAGCTTTCTTT
CASLPWTGNTEAFF
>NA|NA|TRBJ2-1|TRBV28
TGTGCCAGCAAGGGAGGCAATGAGCAGTTCTTC
CASKGGNEQFF
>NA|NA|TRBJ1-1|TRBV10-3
TGTGCCATCAATATGGACAGTCGGAACACTGAAGCTTTCTTT
CAINMDSRNTEAFF
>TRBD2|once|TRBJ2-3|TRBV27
TGTGCCAGCAGTCCGATGTTGACTGGGGGGGACCCTACGCAGTATTTT
CASSPMLTGGDPTQYF
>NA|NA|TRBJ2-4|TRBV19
TGTGCCAGTAGTATAGGGACGAGCAGGAGAGACATTCAGTACTTC
CASSIGTSRRDIQYF
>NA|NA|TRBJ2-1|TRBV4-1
TGCGCCAGCAGCCAAGGTACGAGCTCCTACAATGAGCAGTTCTTC
CASSQGTSSYNEQFF
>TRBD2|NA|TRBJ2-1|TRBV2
TGTGCCAGCAGTGTCGGTAGCGGGAGGACCTACAATGAGCAGTTCTTC
CASSVGSGRTYNEQFF
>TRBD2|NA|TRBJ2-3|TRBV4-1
TGCGCCAGCAGCAAACTAGCGGGAATCACAGATACGCAGTATTTT
CASSKLAGITDTQYF
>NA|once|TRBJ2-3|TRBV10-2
TGCGCCAGCAAACTGGGGGCGGTTACAGATACGCAGTATTTT
CASKLGAVTDTQYF